This TCR beta chain was recovered during a study of blood T cells in healthy people across ages. Primers used in a second PCR of roughly 6 to 11 cycles were a sample-barcoded 5' primer and a J-beta primer mix. Each cDNA molecule was tagged by a template-switch adaptor with 12 random nucleotides. Via MiXCR, TCRdb re-called the 5' RACE reads, giving one row per CDR3 protein. The sample has approximately 730,000 distinct CDR3 sequences; roughly 50% are singletons. PBMCs, at least 6.5 million per sample, were isolated. This TCR was recovered from a man of 80 years or more in good health. Specimen: blood.

The CDR3 nucleotides are TGCGCCAGCAGCCCGGGACAGGGGTATTACAATGAGCAGTTCTTC. Its translation is CASSPGQGYYNEQFF. The V gene is TRBV5-1, the J gene TRBJ2-1; TRBD1 matches at 10 bases. Germline V gene data show CDR1 as SGHRS and CDR2 as YFSETQ. Trimming cost V 4 bases and J 4 bases; bases outside gene matches: 5. CDR3 length: 15 amino acids.